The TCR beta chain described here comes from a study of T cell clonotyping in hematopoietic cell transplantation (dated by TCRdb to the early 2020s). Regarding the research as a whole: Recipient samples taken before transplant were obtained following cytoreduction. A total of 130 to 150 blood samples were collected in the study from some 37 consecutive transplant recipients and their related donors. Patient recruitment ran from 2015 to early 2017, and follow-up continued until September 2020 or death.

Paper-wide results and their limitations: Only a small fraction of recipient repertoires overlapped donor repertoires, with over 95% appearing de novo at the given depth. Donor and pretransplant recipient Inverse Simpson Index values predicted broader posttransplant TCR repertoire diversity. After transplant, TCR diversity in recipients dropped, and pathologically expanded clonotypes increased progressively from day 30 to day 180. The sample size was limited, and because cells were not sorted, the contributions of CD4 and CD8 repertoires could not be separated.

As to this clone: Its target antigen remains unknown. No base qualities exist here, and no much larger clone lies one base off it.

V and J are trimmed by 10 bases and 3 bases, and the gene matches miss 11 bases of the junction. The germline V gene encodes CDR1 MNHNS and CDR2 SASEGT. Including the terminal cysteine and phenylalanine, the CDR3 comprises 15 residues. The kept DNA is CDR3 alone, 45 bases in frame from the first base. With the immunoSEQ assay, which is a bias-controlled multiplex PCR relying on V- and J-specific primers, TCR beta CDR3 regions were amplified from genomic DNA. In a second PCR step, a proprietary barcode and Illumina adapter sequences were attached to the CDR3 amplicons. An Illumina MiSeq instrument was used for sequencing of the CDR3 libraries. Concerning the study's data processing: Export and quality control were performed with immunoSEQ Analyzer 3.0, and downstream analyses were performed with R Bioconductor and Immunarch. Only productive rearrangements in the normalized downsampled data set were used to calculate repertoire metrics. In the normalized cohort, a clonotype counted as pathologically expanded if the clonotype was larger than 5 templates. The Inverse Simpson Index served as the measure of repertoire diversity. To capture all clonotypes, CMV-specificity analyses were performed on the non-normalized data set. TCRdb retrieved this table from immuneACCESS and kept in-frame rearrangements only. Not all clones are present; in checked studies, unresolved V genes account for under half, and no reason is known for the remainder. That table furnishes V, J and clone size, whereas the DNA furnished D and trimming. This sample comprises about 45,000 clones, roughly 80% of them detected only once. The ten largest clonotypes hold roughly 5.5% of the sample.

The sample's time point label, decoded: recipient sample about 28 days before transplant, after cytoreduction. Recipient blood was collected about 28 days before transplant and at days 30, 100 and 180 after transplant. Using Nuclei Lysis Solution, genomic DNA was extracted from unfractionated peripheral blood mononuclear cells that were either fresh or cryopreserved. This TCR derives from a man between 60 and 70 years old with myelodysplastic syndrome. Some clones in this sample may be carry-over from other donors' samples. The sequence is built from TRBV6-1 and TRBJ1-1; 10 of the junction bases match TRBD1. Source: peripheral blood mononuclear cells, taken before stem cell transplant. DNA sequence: TGTGCCACCCGGTCGGGACAGGGGATTTACACTGAAGCTTTCTTT. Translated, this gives CATRSGQGIYTEAFF.